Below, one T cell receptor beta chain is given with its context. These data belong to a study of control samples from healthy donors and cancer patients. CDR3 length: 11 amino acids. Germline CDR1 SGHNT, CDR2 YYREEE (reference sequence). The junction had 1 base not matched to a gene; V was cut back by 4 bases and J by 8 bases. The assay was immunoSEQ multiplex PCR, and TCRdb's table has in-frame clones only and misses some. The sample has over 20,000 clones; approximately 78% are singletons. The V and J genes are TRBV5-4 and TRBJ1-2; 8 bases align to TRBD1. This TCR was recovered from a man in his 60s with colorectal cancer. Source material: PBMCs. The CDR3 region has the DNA TGTGCCAGCAGCGCAGGGGGCGGCTACACCTTC. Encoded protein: CASSAGGGYTF.